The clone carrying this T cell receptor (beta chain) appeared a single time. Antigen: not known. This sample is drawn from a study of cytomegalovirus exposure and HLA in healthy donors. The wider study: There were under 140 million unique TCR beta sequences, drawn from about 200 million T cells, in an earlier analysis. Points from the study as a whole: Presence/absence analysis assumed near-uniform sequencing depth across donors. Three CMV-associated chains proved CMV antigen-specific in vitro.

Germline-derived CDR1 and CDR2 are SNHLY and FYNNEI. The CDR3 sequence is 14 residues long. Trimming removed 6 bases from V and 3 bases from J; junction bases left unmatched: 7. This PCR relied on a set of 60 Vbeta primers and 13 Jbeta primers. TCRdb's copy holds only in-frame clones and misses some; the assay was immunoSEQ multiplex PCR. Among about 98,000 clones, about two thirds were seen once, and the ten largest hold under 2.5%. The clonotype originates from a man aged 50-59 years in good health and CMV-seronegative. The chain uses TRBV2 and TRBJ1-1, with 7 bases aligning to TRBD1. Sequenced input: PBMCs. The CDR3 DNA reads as TGTGCCAGCAGCCTCAGGGGGTCGTACACTGAAGCTTTCTTT. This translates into CASSLRGSYTEAFF.